A single T cell receptor beta chain is shown here with its context. This clonotype has ten or more counts. The antigen this receptor binds is unknown. The record has no base qualities; no much larger clone is one base away. The germline V gene (reference sequence) yields LNHNV for CDR1 and YYDKDF for CDR2. Deletion took 2 bases off V and 2 bases off J, with a span of 10 bases between the germline ends. Including cysteine and phenylalanine, the CDR3 has 15 amino acids. This entry keeps only the CDR3 DNA: 45 bases, framed from base 1. Unsorted PBMC libraries were generated from 2 million PBMCs stored in RNAlater at -80 °C until RNA extraction. Multiple sclerosis patients were enrolled in a US clinical protocol under which disease progression was evaluated by magnetic resonance imaging. PBMCs were separated from peripheral blood using Ficoll-Hypaque density gradient centrifugation and then cryopreserved in liquid nitrogen.

These data belong to a study of neurological immune-mediated disorders (dated by TCRdb to between 2019 and 2020). Context from the whole study: Of the 35 or so multiple sclerosis patients, about 30 had relapsing-remitting MS and 3 had secondary progressive MS. Peripheral blood TCR-beta repertoires from patients with HTLV-I-associated myelopathy (HAM/TSP), patients with multiple sclerosis, and healthy controls were compared in the study using UMI-based sequencing. The approximately 100 TCR-beta libraries included longitudinal samples, technical triplicates and paired sorted CD4+ and CD8+ T-cell subsets alongside PBMC samples. The cohort was made up of around 70 subjects, consisting of 15 or so HAM/TSP patients, about 35 multiple sclerosis patients and around 20 healthy controls.

On the study overall, not on this receptor specifically: The MS cluster showed no association with clinical or MRI features, and the authors stated that larger cohorts are needed. In phylogenetic analysis, the repertoires of 18 of 34 MS patients grouped into a cluster of related CDR3 sequences, which suggests a possible signature at the repertoire level. The highest TCR clonal expansion was observed in HAM/TSP patients, whereas the lowest was observed in MS patients, even when compared with healthy controls. Expanded clones from different subjects shared no identical CDR3 amino acid sequences, which suggests that TCR-beta repertoires were private in all groups.

cDNA was synthesized by template-switch 5'RACE using a primer carrying a 10-nucleotide random unique molecular identifier by which each TCR transcript was tagged. Over 170 million TCR-beta sequences, covering 15-18 subjects, were produced in each sequencing run. The RNeasy kit was used for extraction of total RNA. The KAPA Real-time Library Amplification kit was used to amplify TCR-beta VDJ regions with primers targeting the TCR constant region and the 5'RACE anchor. Sample indexes and Illumina adaptors were added in a first PCR, and a second PCR then increased library yield. After Ampure bead purification, the roughly 650 bp TCR product was size-selected on a 2% E-gel SizeSelection system. Before pooling, library quality was assessed on a Bioanalyzer, concentration was determined with Qubit, and library quantification was performed with the Kapa Library Quantification kit. Paired-end 2 x 150 bp sequencing of the libraries was performed on an Illumina HiSeq 2500. To increase sequence diversity, about 25-31% phiX was spiked into each library pool. On the study's bioinformatics: Quality-filtered reads were processed with the UMI-based MiGEC pipeline, which removed over 85% of raw TCR sequences during error correction. IMGT germline references were used for aligning VDJ genes, and each clonotype was defined as a unique CDR3 amino acid sequence together with its V-J genes. Clonal expansion, Shannon diversity, and CDR3 relatedness (CalcPairwiseDistances, ClusterSamples) were evaluated with VDJtools, and phylogenetic trees were built with CLCbio workbench. Clones with at least 8 unique UMIs were defined as expanded, with this threshold being based on coefficient-of-variation modelling across technical triplicates. In-frame beta chains were kept once TCRdb had trimmed the public reads at Q25 with fastp and called clones with MiXCR. CDR3 protein sequences are deduplicated, and each keeps its most common genes and DNA. The V and J calls and clone size come from TCRdb's table, not from the authors' own analysis. This sample holds roughly 65,000 distinct CDR3 sequences; around 4% were observed only once. The top ten clonotypes cover roughly 2.7% of the sample.

The V and J segments used are TRBV15 and TRBJ1-3; the D gene cannot be named for sure. Sequencing was performed on PBMCs. The clonotype comes from a man aged 50-60 years with multiple sclerosis. The CDR3 has the sequence CATSRNPGAGNTIYF. The DNA is TGTGCCACCAGCAGAAATCCGGGAGCTGGAAACACCATATATTTT.